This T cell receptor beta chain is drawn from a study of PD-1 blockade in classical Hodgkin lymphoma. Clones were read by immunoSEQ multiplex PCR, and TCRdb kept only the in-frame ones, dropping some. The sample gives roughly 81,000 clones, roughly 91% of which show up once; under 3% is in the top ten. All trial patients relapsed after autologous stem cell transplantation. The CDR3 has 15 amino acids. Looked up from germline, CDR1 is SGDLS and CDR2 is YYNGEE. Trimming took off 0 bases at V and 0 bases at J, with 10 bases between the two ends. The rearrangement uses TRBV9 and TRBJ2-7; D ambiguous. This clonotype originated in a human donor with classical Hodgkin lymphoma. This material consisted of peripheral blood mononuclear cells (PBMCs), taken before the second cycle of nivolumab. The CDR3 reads CASSVGALSSYEQYF. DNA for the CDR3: TGTGCCAGCAGCGTAGGAGCCCTCTCCTCCTACGAGCAGTACTTC.